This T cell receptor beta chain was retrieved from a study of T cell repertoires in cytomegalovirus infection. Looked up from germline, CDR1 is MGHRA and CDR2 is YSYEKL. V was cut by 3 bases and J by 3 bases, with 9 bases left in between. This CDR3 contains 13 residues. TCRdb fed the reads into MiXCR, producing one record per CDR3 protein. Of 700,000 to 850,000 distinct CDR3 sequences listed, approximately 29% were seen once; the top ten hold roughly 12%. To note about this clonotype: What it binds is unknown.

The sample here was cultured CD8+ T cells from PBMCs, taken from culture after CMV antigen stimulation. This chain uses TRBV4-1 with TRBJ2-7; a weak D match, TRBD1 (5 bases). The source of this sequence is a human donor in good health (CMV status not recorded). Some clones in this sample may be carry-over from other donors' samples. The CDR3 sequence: CASSHRAFYEQYF. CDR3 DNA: TGCGCCAGCAGCCACAGGGCATTCTACGAGCAGTACTTC.